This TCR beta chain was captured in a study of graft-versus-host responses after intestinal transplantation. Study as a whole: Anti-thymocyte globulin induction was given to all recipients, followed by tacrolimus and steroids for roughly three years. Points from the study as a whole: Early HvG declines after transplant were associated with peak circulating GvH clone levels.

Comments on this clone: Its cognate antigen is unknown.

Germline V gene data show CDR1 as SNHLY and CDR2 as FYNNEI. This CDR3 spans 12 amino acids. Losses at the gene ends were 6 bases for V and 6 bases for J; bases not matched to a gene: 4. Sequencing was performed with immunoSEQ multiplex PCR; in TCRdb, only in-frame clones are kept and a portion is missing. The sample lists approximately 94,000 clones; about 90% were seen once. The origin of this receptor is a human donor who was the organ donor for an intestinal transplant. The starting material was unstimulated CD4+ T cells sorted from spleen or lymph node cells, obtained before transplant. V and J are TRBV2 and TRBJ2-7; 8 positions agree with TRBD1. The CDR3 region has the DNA TGTGCCAGCAGCGACAGGGGCAGCGAGCAGTACTTC. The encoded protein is CASSDRGSEQYF.